One sample yielded the 24 T cell receptor beta chains listed below, sequenced in a study of ipilimumab plus nivolumab after autologous stem cell transplantation. The assay was immunoSEQ multiplex PCR, and TCRdb's table has in-frame clones only and misses some. The profile shows more than 13,000 clones, roughly 79% of them singletons. The specimen was PBMCs, collected in a trial of ipilimumab plus nivolumab as post-transplant consolidation. These receptors came from a male donor with primary mediastinal lymphoma.

This clone is a singleton in its sample. V and J are TRBV11-2 and TRBJ1-1, with D hard to call. The V gene lost 6 bases and the J gene lost 0 bases, with 14 bases spanning the gap. The CDR3 contains 15 residues. CDR1 is SGHAT and CDR2 is FQNNGV in the germline V gene. CDR3 sequence reads: CASSPFGNLNTEAFF. The CDR3 DNA reads as TGTGCCAGCAGTCCCTTTGGGAATTTGAACACTGAAGCTTTCTTT.

J is TRBJ1-4 and V is TRBV6-1, with D tentatively TRBD1 (5 bases). This CDR3 has 16 amino acids. Trimming pared 0 bases from V and 7 bases from J, leaving 15 bases between. Germline V gives CDR1 MNHNS, CDR2 SASEGT. Written as DNA, the CDR3 is TGTGCCAGCAGTGAAGCAGGCCGGGGACGGGTTGAAAAACTGTTTTTT. Translation: CASSEAGRGRVEKLFF.

Judged by abundance, this clone is medium-sized. The genes are TRBV13 and TRBJ2-7; TRBD2 matches 10 bases. Germline-derived CDR1 and CDR2 are PRHDT and FYEKMQ (reference sequence). The trim removed 0 bases at V and 3 bases at J, leaving 11 bases unmatched. The CDR3 runs 18 residues. CDR3 protein: CASSLGGRLAGEGYEQYF. The CDR3 DNA reads TGTGCCAGCAGCTTAGGAGGGCGTCTAGCGGGAGAAGGCTACGAGCAGTACTTC.

In its sample, this clone was seen a few times. The chain combines TRBV2 with TRBJ2-4; D is unresolved. The V gene's germline CDR1 is SNHLY and CDR2 FYNNEI. The germline V and J ends were trimmed by 7 bases and 6 bases, with 10 bases remaining between them. This CDR3 has 12 residues. In DNA form, the CDR3 reads TGTGCCAGCATGGGCCAGGCAAACATTCAGTACTTC. Its translation: CASMGQANIQYF.

The rearrangement links TRBV4-2 to TRBJ2-3; D not resolved. From germline, CDR1 is LGHNA and CDR2 YNFKEQ. The CDR3 consists of 15 residues. The germline V and J ends were trimmed by 0 bases and 1 base, with 8 bases remaining between them. The CDR3 protein is CASSQDPQGTDTQYF. DNA for the CDR3: TGTGCCAGCAGCCAAGATCCGCAGGGCACAGATACGCAGTATTTT.

This chain joins TRBV2 and TRBJ2-7; D might be TRBD1 or TRBD2, each matching 5 bases. The CDR3 is made up of 14 amino acids. Germline V lookup: CDR1 SNHLY, CDR2 FYNNEI. Trimming cost V 6 bases and J 2 bases, with 14 bases left between them. In DNA form, the CDR3 reads TGTGCCAGCAGGGGGGTAATTGGCGCCTACGAGCAGTACTTC. It specifies CASRGVIGAYEQYF.

The CDR3 DNA reads TGTGCCAGCGGAGGGACTAGCGGGAGTCTGAGGGATACGCAGTATTTT. Its translation: CASGGTSGSLRDTQYF. V and J are TRBV21-1 and TRBJ2-3; whether TRBD2, the table's D call, matches the DNA was not checked. TRBV21-1 is flagged as a pseudogene. The CDR3 is 16 amino acids.

The V call is TRBV5-1, the J call TRBJ2-5; 7 bases agree with TRBD1. This CDR3 is 16 amino acids long. V was pared by 0 bases and J by 1 base, with 6 bases of the junction left unmatched. Per the germline V gene, CDR1 is SGHRS and CDR2 is YFSETQ. CDR3 nucleotides: TGCGCCAGCAGCTTGGCGGTGGGGACAGCCCAAGAGACCCAGTACTTC. This codes for CASSLAVGTAQETQYF.

The chain uses TRBV6-5 and TRBJ1-1, with a weak D call TRBD1 (5 bases). Germline-derived CDR1 and CDR2 are MNHEY and SVGAGI. The CDR3 is 13 residues long. Trimming left V 7 bases short and J 4 bases short, with 13 bases between. CDR3 sequence: CASTLWGGTEAFF. CDR3 DNA sequence: TGTGCCAGCACCTTATGGGGGGGCACTGAAGCTTTCTTT.

The chain combines TRBV7-3 with TRBJ1-5, with TRBD1 as a possible D gene (6 bases). Germline lookup yields CDR1 SGHTA and CDR2 FQGTGA. The V end lost 5 bases, the J end lost 6 bases, and 11 bases lay between the germline ends. CDR3 size: 13 residues. The CDR3 is CASSPEGGQPQHF. In DNA form, the CDR3 reads TGTGCCAGCAGCCCAGAGGGGGGTCAGCCCCAGCATTTT.

This sequence joins TRBV7-8 and TRBJ2-7; 7 bases map to TRBD1. CDR1 and CDR2 from the germline V gene are SGHVS and FQNEAQ. CDR3 size: 16 residues. Trimming took 5 bases from V and 0 from J; bases not matched to a gene: 10. The CDR3 sequence: CASSTNTGAASYEQYF. The CDR3 bases are TGTGCCAGCAGCACTAACACAGGGGCGGCCTCCTACGAGCAGTACTTC. Using reference TRBV7-8 and TRBJ2-7 for the parts outside the CDR3, the full variable domain is GAGVSQSPRYKVAKRGQDVALRCDPISGHVSLFWYQQALGQGPEFLTYFQNEAQLDKSGLPSDRFFAERPEGSVSTLKIQRTQQEDSAVYLCASSTNTGAASYEQYFGPGTRLTVT.

The CDR3 loop reads CASSLTGLAGVDEQYF. For the CDR3, the DNA is TGTGCCAGCAGCTTAACGGGACTAGCGGGAGTGGACGAGCAGTACTTC. V usage is TRBV7-3 and J usage is TRBJ2-7; TRBD2 matches at 14 bases. CDR1 and CDR2 from the germline V gene are SGHTA and FQGTGA. The CDR3 extends over 16 amino acids. After removal of 0 bases from V and 5 bases from J, the junction contained 3 bases not matched to a gene.

The rearrangement links TRBV11-1 to TRBJ2-7; no reliable D call. Looked up from germline, CDR1 is SGHAT and CDR2 is FQDESV (reference sequence). Trimming left V 3 bases short and J 3 bases short, with 9 bases between. CDR3 length: 13 residues. CDR3 nucleotide sequence: TGTGCCAGCAGCTTTAACCAGTACTACGAGCAGTACTTC. Its translation: CASSFNQYYEQYF.

V and J are TRBV11-2 and TRBJ2-2; D gene ambiguous. Trimming shortened V by 5 bases and J by 5 bases, and 15 bases separated the two germline ends. The CDR3 is 15 amino acids. Per the germline V gene, CDR1 is SGHAT and CDR2 is FQNNGV. Written as DNA, the CDR3 is TGTGCCAGCAGCCGCTTCGGAACTGGAACCGGGGAGCTGTTTTTT. Its translation: CASSRFGTGTGELFF.

This clone was recorded a few times. V gene TRBV28 combines with J gene TRBJ2-1; TRBD2 is a possible D gene (6 bases). CDR1 is MDHEN and CDR2 is SYDVKM in the germline V gene. V lost 5 bases and J lost 4, with 15 bases in between. The length of the CDR3 is 15 residues. As DNA, the CDR3 is TGTGCCAGCAGTCTTGAGGGGACTGTTTACAATGAGCAGTTCTTC. This encodes CASSLEGTVYNEQFF.

The V gene is TRBV5-6, the J gene TRBJ2-7; TRBD2 agrees at 7 bases. CDR1 is SGHDT and CDR2 is YYEEEE in the germline V gene. V dropped 4 bases and J dropped 5; count of bases not matched to a gene: 9. The CDR3 runs 14 residues. The CDR3 sequence is CASSPGLVSNEQYF. In DNA form, the CDR3 reads TGTGCCAGCAGCCCAGGACTAGTTAGCAACGAGCAGTACTTC.

V is TRBV19 and J is TRBJ1-1, with TRBD1 matching 7 bases. The CDR3 extends over 14 amino acids. The germline V gene has CDR1 LNHDA and CDR2 SQIVND (reference sequence). V trimming: 7 bases; J trimming: 1 base; junction bases outside the gene matches: 6. CDR3 residues: CASKRDSPNTEAFF. The CDR3 DNA sequence: TGTGCCAGTAAAAGGGACAGCCCGAACACTGAAGCTTTCTTT.

The V call is TRBV14, the J call TRBJ2-7; 10 nucleotides align to TRBD1. CDR3 length: 16 amino acids. Germline-derived CDR1 and CDR2 are SGHDN and FVKESK. V shed 3 bases and J 4 bases; nucleotides not matched to a gene: 9. CDR3 nucleotide sequence: TGTGCCAGCAGCCAGAGAATGACAGGGGGCCTGTACGAGCAGTACTTC. Translation gives CASSQRMTGGLYEQYF.

V gene TRBV10-2 combines with J gene TRBJ1-1; possible D gene TRBD1, 6 bases. Germline V gene data show CDR1 as WSHSY and CDR2 as SAAADI. Trimming stripped 6 bases from V and 8 bases from J, with 16 bases between. This CDR3 comprises 13 residues. Here the CDR3 reads CASSWAMTGEAFF. For the CDR3, the DNA is TGCGCCAGCAGCTGGGCCATGACAGGAGAAGCTTTCTTT.

The chain links TRBV9 to TRBJ2-7; D is unresolved. Germline assignment: CDR1 SGDLS and CDR2 YYNGEE. The CDR3 extends over 15 amino acids. V was trimmed by 2 bases and J by 5 bases, leaving 17 bases between them. CDR3 region: CASSVTPTGPNEQYF. The CDR3 bases are TGTGCCAGCAGCGTTACCCCGACCGGCCCCAACGAGCAGTACTTC.

The CDR3, as DNA: TGTGCCAGCAGCCCTACATGGTCGTCCGTCGAGCAGTACTTC. Translation: CASSPTWSSVEQYF. This chain connects TRBV4-2 to TRBJ2-7; no firm D call. The CDR3 runs 14 residues. Germline lookup yields CDR1 LGHNA and CDR2 YNFKEQ. Between the trimmed V and J ends, which lost 4 bases and 6 bases, there was a span of 16 bases.

The chain employs TRBV5-1 and TRBJ2-6; D may be TRBD1 (6 bases). The CDR3 spans 17 residues. Germline lookup yields CDR1 SGHRS and CDR2 YFSETQ. With 0 bases removed from V and 0 bases from J, the gap between germline ends came to 10 bases. CDR3 in amino acids: CASSLATGPSGANVLTF. DNA for the CDR3: TGCGCCAGCAGCTTGGCGACAGGCCCCTCTGGGGCCAACGTCCTGACTTTC.

The chain employs TRBV5-4 and TRBJ2-7, with TRBD2 matching over 7 bases. With 2 bases clipped from V and 1 base from J, the junction kept 6 bases outside the gene matches. Germline CDR1 reads SGHNT; CDR2 reads YYREEE (reference sequence). The CDR3 extends over 15 amino acids. The CDR3 region has the DNA TGTGCCAGCAGCTTTGGCCTAGCGGAGTCCTACGAGCAGTACTTC. This codes for CASSFGLAESYEQYF.

This clone occurred a few times. The V gene is TRBV7-8, the J gene TRBJ1-6; D may be TRBD1 (5 bases). The CDR3 is made up of 17 amino acids. CDR1 and CDR2 (germline): SGHVS, FQNEAQ. V lost 1 base to trimming and J lost 4 bases, with 14 bases between them. DNA for the CDR3: TGTGCCAGCAGCTTAGGTTTGTCGGGGGTGTATAATTCACCCCTCCACTTT. Protein: CASSLGLSGVYNSPLHF.